These 15 T cell receptor beta chains originate from one sample sequenced in a study of cytomegalovirus exposure and HLA in healthy donors (dated by TCRdb to about 2017). Library prep was done by the immunoSEQ multiplex PCR assay. TCRdb's version of the immuneACCESS table is confined to in-frame rearrangements and falls short of the full clone set. An unresolved V gene accounts for under half of the shortfall where checked; the remainder is of unknown origin. This sample is represented by 95,000 to 150,000 clones; approximately 92% of them were singletons. Of the sample, about 1.1% falls within the top ten clones. Sequenced input: PBMCs. The receptors shown here come from a woman aged 18-35 years in good health and CMV-seronegative.

V usage is TRBV9 and J usage is TRBJ2-6, with 9 bases matching TRBD1. The CDR3 is 17 residues long. Germline assignment: CDR1 SGDLS and CDR2 YYNGEE. J lost 0 bases, V lost 2 bases, and 3 bases had no gene match. CDR3 DNA: TGTGCCAGCAGCGTGGACAGGGGTTCCTCTGGGGCCAACGTCCTGACTTTC. Protein product: CASSVDRGSSGANVLTF.

The chain is built from TRBV29-1 and TRBJ2-7, with TRBD1 identical over 7 bases. The CDR3 has 12 amino acids. J lost 4 bases, V lost 6 bases, and 6 bases had no gene match. Germline V gene sequence: CDR1 SQVTM, CDR2 ANQGSEA. The CDR3 nucleotides are TGCAGCGTCCGGGACAGCTTTTACGAGCAGTACGTC. Protein sequence: CSVRDSFYEQYV.

The V and J genes are TRBV7-2 and TRBJ2-7, with 12 bases that match TRBD2. V was pared by 4 bases and J by 0 bases, with 13 bases of the junction left unmatched. Germline CDR1 SGHTA, CDR2 FQGNSA. CDR3 length: 19 amino acids. The CDR3 loop reads CASSSKPPGLAGTSYEQYF. DNA of the CDR3: TGTGCCAGCAGCTCAAAACCCCCCGGACTAGCGGGGACCTCCTACGAGCAGTACTTC.

This chain links TRBV28 with TRBJ1-6; 7 nucleotides match TRBD1. The CDR3 is made up of 14 amino acids. V trimming: 5 bases; J trimming: 6 bases; junction bases outside the gene matches: 4. CDR1 is MDHEN, CDR2 SYDVKM, per germline. CDR3 residues: CASSTTGSNSPLHF. The CDR3 coding sequence is TGTGCCAGCAGTACGACAGGGAGTAATTCACCCCTCCACTTT. Complete variable domain (other parts from reference TRBV28 and TRBJ1-6): DVKVTQSSRYLVKRTGEKVFLECVQDMDHENMFWYRQDPGLGLRLIYFSYDVKMKEKGDIPEGYSVSREKKERFSLILESASTNQTSMYLCASSTTGSNSPLHFGNGTRLTVT.

The chain employs TRBV7-2 and TRBJ2-7, with D tentatively TRBD1 (6 bases). CDR1 is SGHTA, CDR2 FQGNSA, per germline. The CDR3 totals 14 residues. V dropped 3 bases and J dropped 2 bases, with 11 bases sitting between them. The CDR3 here is CASSFSGTTYEQYV. The CDR3 DNA is TGTGCCAGCAGCTTCTCGGGGACAACCTACGAGCAGTACGTC.

The rearrangement joins TRBV28 to TRBJ1-2; a possible D gene is TRBD1 (6 bases). CDR1 is MDHEN, CDR2 SYDVKM, per germline. This CDR3 spans 15 amino acids. Trimming left V 6 bases short and J 8 bases short, with 22 bases between. The CDR3 DNA reads as TGTGCCAGCAGCCCCCGACAGGCCACGGCATGGGGCTACACCTTC. It translates to CASSPRQATAWGYTF.

The chain joins TRBV2 to TRBJ2-7, with a tentative D call TRBD2 (6 bases). Germline values: CDR1 SNHLY, CDR2 FYNNEI. The length of the CDR3 is 14 residues. Trimming stripped 1 base from V and 2 bases from J, with 9 bases between. CDR3 amino acids: CASSEVGTPYEQYV. The CDR3 DNA follows: TGTGCCAGCAGTGAAGTTGGGACTCCCTACGAGCAGTACGTC.

V usage is TRBV28 and J usage is TRBJ2-4, with TRBD1 matching 7 bases. The CDR3 is 14 residues long. V lost 7 bases to trimming and J lost 2 bases; unmatched junction nucleotides: 5. Germline V gives CDR1 MDHEN, CDR2 SYDVKM. CDR3 in amino acids: CASTRDSPKNIQYF. CDR3 DNA sequence: TGTGCCAGCACCAGGGACAGCCCCAAAAACATTCAGTACTTC.

CDR3 nucleotide sequence: TGTGCCAGCAGTTTATCCGGGGGGGGCACAGATACGCAGTATTTT. This translates into CASSLSGGGTDTQYF. The rearrangement joins TRBV28 to TRBJ2-3; 8 bases line up with TRBD2. The CDR3 runs 15 residues. Per germline, CDR1 MDHEN and CDR2 SYDVKM. J gave up 1 base and V 1 base, and 1 base lay outside the gene matches.

This clone has just a few counts. This rearrangement joins TRBV30 to TRBJ1-3; TRBD1 matches 8 bases. Germline loops: CDR1 GTSNPN, CDR2 SVGIG (reference sequence). Trimming at V came to 3 bases and at J to 0 bases, leaving 7 bases not matched to a gene. The CDR3 runs to 16 residues. The CDR3, as DNA: TGTGCCTGGAGGCCCACAGGGGGGAACTCTGGAAACACCATATATTTT. It encodes CAWRPTGGNSGNTIYF.

This chain joins TRBV18 and TRBJ1-2; a weak D match, TRBD1 (6 bases). Germline V gene sequence: CDR1 KGHSH, CDR2 LQKENI. V lost 11 bases to trimming and J lost 4 bases, with 14 bases between them. The CDR3 has 12 amino acids. In DNA, the CDR3 is TGTGCCGCGTCGTCGGACAGCTATGGCTACACCTTC. Translating it yields CAASSDSYGYTF.

The V gene is TRBV2, the J gene TRBJ2-2; 8 bases match TRBD2. CDR1 is SNHLY, CDR2 FYNNEI, per germline. The V gene end was trimmed by 3 bases and the J gene end by 6 bases; junction bases not matched to a gene: 3. The CDR3 loop spans 14 amino acids. CDR3 DNA sequence: TGTGCCAGCAGTGAGGGACTAGAGCCCGGGGAGCTGTTTTTT. It codes for CASSEGLEPGELFF.

V and J are TRBV27 and TRBJ2-1; 11 positions agree with TRBD2. J lost 5 bases, V lost 7 bases, and 7 bases had no gene match. The CDR3 covers 15 residues. Germline V gene sequence: CDR1 MNHEY, CDR2 SMNVEV (reference sequence). CDR3 protein: CASNQLAGGDNEQFF. The DNA for the CDR3 is TGTGCCAGCAACCAGCTAGCGGGAGGTGACAATGAGCAGTTCTTC.

The gene calls are TRBV5-4 and TRBJ2-5; weak D call: TRBD1 (5 bases). CDR3 length equals 15 residues. Trimming took off 4 bases at V and 4 bases at J, with 17 bases between the two ends. Germline assignment: CDR1 SGHNT and CDR2 YYREEE (reference sequence). The CDR3 bases are TGTGCCAGCAGCCCAACTGGGGCTGTCATAGAGACCCAGTACTTC. It yields the protein CASSPTGAVIETQYF.

The chain employs TRBV6-5 and TRBJ1-1, with no clear D. Looked up from germline, CDR1 is MNHEY and CDR2 is SVGAGI. Trimming removed 1 base from V and 1 base from J, with 4 bases in between. This CDR3 contains 13 residues. The CDR3 DNA is TGTGCCAGCAGTTACTGGCAGAACACTGAAGCTTTCTTT. As protein: CASSYWQNTEAFF.